Listed below are T cell receptor beta chains from one sample, sequenced in a study of T cells in Graves' hyperthyroidism and ophthalmopathy. TCRdb passed the multiplex PCR reads through MiXCR, listing each CDR3 protein once. Seen here are just under 750,000 distinct CDR3 sequences, about a third observed once, and the top ten hold roughly 31%. Specimen: blood. Receptor source: a woman aged 40-49 years with Graves' hyperthyroidism. Both conserved end residues are part of each CDR3. The D gene is left open where the match is weak. Rows give clone size only sometimes, using once, few, many, or a class for an expanded clone.

d_gene: .; abundance: .; j_gene: TRBJ1-2; len: 14; v_gene: TRBV11-2; CDR3nt: TGTGCCAGCAGCTTAGATAGAGGGGGTTGGGGCTACACCTTC; CDR3aa: CASSLDRGGWGYTF
d_gene: .; abundance: .; j_gene: TRBJ1-4; len: 14; v_gene: TRBV10-3; CDR3nt: TGTGCCAGCCAAGAGGGGACAACTAATGAAAAACTGTTTTTT; CDR3aa: CASQEGTTNEKLFF
d_gene: .; abundance: .; j_gene: TRBJ2-3; len: 13; v_gene: TRBV29-1; CDR3nt: TGCAGCGTTGAAATTGGGGCGACAGATACGCAGTATTTT; CDR3aa: CSVEIGATDTQYF
d_gene: TRBD2; abundance: many; j_gene: TRBJ2-5; len: 15; v_gene: TRBV29-1; CDR3nt: TGCAGCGTTGGAATGACTAGCGGGGGGGGAGAGACCCAGTACTTC; CDR3aa: CSVGMTSGGGETQYF
d_gene: .; abundance: .; j_gene: TRBJ1-4; len: 16; v_gene: TRBV4-1; CDR3nt: TGCGCCAGCAGCCAAGAGTGGGGGACCACTAATGAAAAACTGTTTTTT; CDR3aa: CASSQEWGTTNEKLFF
d_gene: TRBD1; abundance: .; j_gene: TRBJ1-3; len: 16; v_gene: TRBV13; CDR3nt: TGTGCCAGCAGATTGACAGGGGGCTTCTCTGGAAACACCATATATTTT; CDR3aa: CASRLTGGFSGNTIYF
d_gene: .; abundance: .; j_gene: TRBJ2-5; len: 14; v_gene: TRBV20-1; CDR3nt: TGCAGTGCCACAGCCCCGGCGGGGAAAGAGACCCAGTACTTC; CDR3aa: CSATAPAGKETQYF
d_gene: .; abundance: many; j_gene: TRBJ1-1; len: 14; v_gene: TRBV7-9; CDR3nt: TGTGCCAGCAGCTTAACAGGGAGGAACGCTGAAGCTTTCTTT; CDR3aa: CASSLTGRNAEAFF
d_gene: .; abundance: .; j_gene: TRBJ1-5; len: 13; v_gene: TRBV7-2; CDR3nt: TGTGCCAGCAGCTCCCGGTCCCAAGAGACCCAGCATTTT; CDR3aa: CASSSRSQETQHF
d_gene: .; abundance: .; j_gene: TRBJ2-7; len: 17; v_gene: TRBV11-2; CDR3nt: TGTACCAGCAGCTTAAGCGTCTCTGGGGCAGGGGAGGACGAGCAGTACTTC; CDR3aa: CTSSLSVSGAGEDEQYF
d_gene: TRBD1; abundance: .; j_gene: TRBJ1-6; len: 15; v_gene: TRBV25-1; CDR3nt: TGTGCCAGCCAATTGGACAGGGGGCGAAGTTCACCCCTCCACTTT; CDR3aa: CASQLDRGRSSPLHF
d_gene: TRBD2; abundance: .; j_gene: TRBJ2-2; len: 14; v_gene: TRBV10-3; CDR3nt: TGTGCCACCAGGGAGGGCCGGAACACCGGGGAGCTGTCTTGG; CDR3aa: CATREGRNTGELSW
d_gene: .; abundance: .; j_gene: TRBJ1-1; len: 15; v_gene: TRBV7-9; CDR3nt: TGTGCCAGCAGCTTAGGGGGGGCCGAGAACACTGAAGCTTTCTTT; CDR3aa: CASSLGGAENTEAFF
d_gene: TRBD2; abundance: .; j_gene: TRBJ2-2; len: 15; v_gene: TRBV5-1; CDR3nt: TGCGCCAGCAGCCAGGGACTAGCATATGCGGGGGAGCTGTTTTTT; CDR3aa: CASSQGLAYAGELFF
d_gene: .; abundance: .; j_gene: TRBJ1-6; len: 18; v_gene: TRBV4-3; CDR3nt: TGCGCCCCTGAAAGGAGACAGGCAGACAGCTCCTATAATTCACCCCTCCACTTT; CDR3aa: CAPERRQADSSYNSPLHF
d_gene: TRBD1; abundance: few; j_gene: TRBJ1-2; len: 12; v_gene: TRBV28; CDR3nt: TGTGCCACCACGGGGGACAGTGATGGCTACACCTTC; CDR3aa: CATTGDSDGYTF
d_gene: TRBD1; abundance: .; j_gene: TRBJ2-3; len: 15; v_gene: TRBV2; CDR3nt: TGTGCCAGCAGTGCACGACAGGGGATGAGTGATACGCAGTATTTT; CDR3aa: CASSARQGMSDTQYF
d_gene: .; abundance: .; j_gene: TRBJ2-5; len: 13; v_gene: TRBV5-4; CDR3nt: TGTGCCAGCAGCTTGCAGGGCCTTGGGACCCAGTACTTC; CDR3aa: CASSLQGLGTQYF
d_gene: .; abundance: many; j_gene: TRBJ1-5; len: 14; v_gene: TRBV7-9; CDR3nt: TGTGCCAGCAGCTTTCAGAACAGCAATCAGCCCCAGCATTTT; CDR3aa: CASSFQNSNQPQHF
d_gene: TRBD2; abundance: .; j_gene: TRBJ2-5; len: 18; v_gene: TRBV19; CDR3nt: TGTGCCAGTAGTCAGGTTGCGGGGGGGCCAGAATATCAAGAGACCCAGTACTTC; CDR3aa: CASSQVAGGPEYQETQYF
d_gene: TRBD1; abundance: many; j_gene: TRBJ1-4; len: 16; v_gene: TRBV2; CDR3nt: TGTGCCAGCAGTCAAGGAACCAGGGGGCTAGGTGAAAAACTGTTTTTT; CDR3aa: CASSQGTRGLGEKLFF
d_gene: TRBD1; abundance: few; j_gene: TRBJ1-3; len: 16; v_gene: TRBV4-2; CDR3nt: TGTGCCAGCAGCCAGGGGGACAGGGCATCTGGAAACACCATATATTTT; CDR3aa: CASSQGDRASGNTIYF
d_gene: .; abundance: .; j_gene: TRBJ1-5; len: 14; v_gene: TRBV24-1; CDR3nt: TGTGCCACCAGTGATGCGGGGGGCGGTCAGCCCCAGCATTTT; CDR3aa: CATSDAGGGQPQHF
d_gene: .; abundance: many; j_gene: TRBJ1-2; len: 12; v_gene: TRBV12-3/TRBV12-4; CDR3nt: TGTGCCAGCAGTCCGAACGGGTATGGCTACACCTTC; CDR3aa: CASSPNGYGYTF
d_gene: .; abundance: few; j_gene: TRBJ1-4; len: 13; v_gene: TRBV4-2; CDR3nt: TGTGCCAGCAGCCAAGACCCCGGGGAAAAACTGTTTTTT; CDR3aa: CASSQDPGEKLFF
d_gene: .; abundance: many; j_gene: TRBJ1-4; len: 13; v_gene: TRBV7-2; CDR3nt: TGTGCCAGCAGCACAGGGTATAATAAAAAACTGTTTTTT; CDR3aa: CASSTGYNKKLFF
d_gene: .; abundance: .; j_gene: TRBJ1-5; len: 12; v_gene: TRBV20-1; CDR3nt: TGCAGTGCTATGGGGCTAGCGGGGCCCCAGCATTTT; CDR3aa: CSAMGLAGPQHF
d_gene: .; abundance: .; j_gene: TRBJ2-1; len: 13; v_gene: TRBV24-1; CDR3nt: TGTGCCACCAGTGATTACAGGGTAGATGAGCAGTTCTTC; CDR3aa: CATSDYRVDEQFF
d_gene: .; abundance: few; j_gene: TRBJ1-2; len: 13; v_gene: TRBV5-6; CDR3nt: TGTGCCAGCAGCGCCTGGACGGTCTTGTGGTACACCTTC; CDR3aa: CASSAWTVLWYTF
d_gene: .; abundance: many; j_gene: TRBJ1-1; len: 15; v_gene: TRBV7-8; CDR3nt: TGTGCCAGCAGCGACCTACCGGGACAGAACACTGAAGCTTTCTTT; CDR3aa: CASSDLPGQNTEAFF
d_gene: TRBD1; abundance: many; j_gene: TRBJ2-7; len: 13; v_gene: TRBV7-2; CDR3nt: TGTGCCAGCAGCATCGACAGGGGGCGCGAGCAGTACTTC; CDR3aa: CASSIDRGREQYF
d_gene: .; abundance: few; j_gene: TRBJ1-5; len: 16; v_gene: TRBV10-3; CDR3nt: TGTGCCAGCAGTGAAAAGCCCGGATATAGCAATCAGCCCCAGCATTTT; CDR3aa: CASSEKPGYSNQPQHF
d_gene: .; abundance: many; j_gene: TRBJ2-7; len: 12; v_gene: TRBV20-1; CDR3nt: TGCAGTGCCTTCGCGATGGGGTACGAGCAGTACTTC; CDR3aa: CSAFAMGYEQYF
d_gene: .; abundance: many; j_gene: TRBJ1-2; len: 14; v_gene: TRBV6-2/TRBV6-3; CDR3nt: TGTGCCAGCAGTTACTCTTCAGGGAACTATGGCTACACCTTC; CDR3aa: CASSYSSGNYGYTF
d_gene: .; abundance: many; j_gene: TRBJ1-6; len: 15; v_gene: TRBV20-1; CDR3nt: TGCAGTGCTAGAGCAGTCGGCACTGAAAATTCACCCCTCCACTTT; CDR3aa: CSARAVGTENSPLHF
d_gene: TRBD1; abundance: .; j_gene: TRBJ1-5; len: 13; v_gene: TRBV6-5; CDR3nt: TGTGCCAGCAAAGACAGGGGGGTTCAGCCCCAGCATTTT; CDR3aa: CASKDRGVQPQHF
d_gene: TRBD1; abundance: .; j_gene: TRBJ1-1; len: 15; v_gene: TRBV7-6; CDR3nt: TGTGCCAGCAGCAACGCCCTTGGCAGGGGGGCGGAAGCTTTCTTT; CDR3aa: CASSNALGRGAEAFF
d_gene: .; abundance: few; j_gene: TRBJ1-5; len: 15; v_gene: TRBV5-1; CDR3nt: TGCGCCAGCAGCTTGGGGGACTCCCTCAATCAGCCCCAGCATTTT; CDR3aa: CASSLGDSLNQPQHF
d_gene: .; abundance: many; j_gene: TRBJ2-5; len: 13; v_gene: TRBV19; CDR3nt: TGTGCCAGTAGTACTCCCAGACAAGAGACCCAGTACTTC; CDR3aa: CASSTPRQETQYF
d_gene: TRBD1; abundance: .; j_gene: TRBJ1-4; len: 18; v_gene: TRBV10-3; CDR3nt: TGTGCCATCAGTGAGAAAGTGGACAGGGACGGGGAGCACGAAAAACTGCTTTTT; CDR3aa: CAISEKVDRDGEHEKLLF
d_gene: .; abundance: few; j_gene: TRBJ2-7; len: 13; v_gene: TRBV18; CDR3nt: TGTGCCAGCTCACCACAAAGTGACAACGAGCAGTACTTC; CDR3aa: CASSPQSDNEQYF
d_gene: .; abundance: .; j_gene: TRBJ2-2; len: 16; v_gene: TRBV20-1; CDR3nt: TGCAGTGCTAGAGATGCAGGGGGGTTTAACACCGGGGAGCTGTTTTTT; CDR3aa: CSARDAGGFNTGELFF
d_gene: TRBD2; abundance: few; j_gene: TRBJ2-5; len: 14; v_gene: TRBV6-5; CDR3nt: TGTGCCAGCACCAACGGGGGGGCCGGAGAGACCCAGTACTTC; CDR3aa: CASTNGGAGETQYF
d_gene: .; abundance: few; j_gene: TRBJ2-5; len: 13; v_gene: TRBV11-2; CDR3nt: TGTGCCAGCAGGGAGGCGGGGGCCAAGACCCAGTACTTC; CDR3aa: CASREAGAKTQYF
d_gene: TRBD1; abundance: .; j_gene: TRBJ1-6; len: 14; v_gene: TRBV11-2; CDR3nt: TGCGCCAGCAGTGAGGGGGCCAATAATTCACCCCTCCACTTT; CDR3aa: CASSEGANNSPLHF
d_gene: .; abundance: few; j_gene: TRBJ1-6; len: 15; v_gene: TRBV7-2; CDR3nt: TGTGCCAGCAGCTTTAATACAGGGTTAAATTCACCCCTCCACTTT; CDR3aa: CASSFNTGLNSPLHF
d_gene: TRBD1; abundance: .; j_gene: TRBJ1-2; len: 17; v_gene: TRBV4-3; CDR3nt: TGCGCCAGCAGTATATCTCAGGGGGGTGGACAGGGAAGAAGCTACACCTTC; CDR3aa: CASSISQGGGQGRSYTF
d_gene: .; abundance: .; j_gene: TRBJ1-5; len: 17; v_gene: TRBV4-1; CDR3nt: TGCGCCAGCAGCCAAGTCCGGGACGCACACGGGGGTCAGCCCCAGCATTTT; CDR3aa: CASSQVRDAHGGQPQHF
d_gene: .; abundance: few; j_gene: TRBJ1-5; len: 15; v_gene: TRBV4-2; CDR3nt: TGTGCCAGCAGCCAAGATTCGGGGGGTAATCAGCCCCAGCATTTT; CDR3aa: CASSQDSGGNQPQHF
d_gene: .; abundance: .; j_gene: TRBJ1-5; len: 15; v_gene: TRBV12-3/TRBV12-4; CDR3nt: TGTGCCAGCACCCTCACTCCGGCGGATAATCAGCCCCAGCATTTT; CDR3aa: CASTLTPADNQPQHF
d_gene: .; abundance: few; j_gene: TRBJ1-5; len: 13; v_gene: TRBV6-6; CDR3nt: TGTGCCAGCAGTTACTCGAGCCGTCGGTCCCAGCATTTT; CDR3aa: CASSYSSRRSQHF
d_gene: TRBD1; abundance: many; j_gene: TRBJ1-5; len: 16; v_gene: TRBV2; CDR3nt: TGTGCCAGCAGCCCAAGGACAGGGGGAAGCAATCAGCCCCAGCATTTT; CDR3aa: CASSPRTGGSNQPQHF
d_gene: .; abundance: .; j_gene: TRBJ1-5; len: 15; v_gene: TRBV5-4; CDR3nt: TGTGCCAGCAGCCCCAGCCCAGGCAGCGGTCAGCCCCAGCATTTT; CDR3aa: CASSPSPGSGQPQHF
d_gene: .; abundance: once; j_gene: TRBJ1-5; len: 15; v_gene: TRBV7-2; CDR3nt: TGTGCCAGCAGCTTAGCGCCGGGGGCCGGTCAGCCCCAGCATTTT; CDR3aa: CASSLAPGAGQPQHF
d_gene: .; abundance: few; j_gene: TRBJ2-2; len: 14; v_gene: TRBV25-1; CDR3nt: TGTGCCAGCAGGGACTTCTCTAACACCGGGGAGCTGTTTTTT; CDR3aa: CASRDFSNTGELFF
d_gene: .; abundance: few; j_gene: TRBJ1-5; len: 15; v_gene: TRBV5-1; CDR3nt: TGCGCCAGCAGCCCGGAGGGGGATTTGGTTCAGCCCCAGCATTTT; CDR3aa: CASSPEGDLVQPQHF
d_gene: .; abundance: .; j_gene: TRBJ2-5; len: 10; v_gene: TRBV10-3; CDR3nt: TGTGCCATCGGGACAGAGACCCAGTACTTC; CDR3aa: CAIGTETQYF
d_gene: .; abundance: few; j_gene: TRBJ1-1; len: 15; v_gene: TRBV7-9; CDR3nt: TGTGCCAGCAGCTTATGGCCTAAATTGAACACTGAAGCTTTCTTT; CDR3aa: CASSLWPKLNTEAFF
d_gene: .; abundance: .; j_gene: TRBJ2-5; len: 16; v_gene: TRBV7-9; CDR3nt: TGTGCCAGCAGCTTATGGGCGGGGCGTGATCAAGAGACCCAGTACTTC; CDR3aa: CASSLWAGRDQETQYF